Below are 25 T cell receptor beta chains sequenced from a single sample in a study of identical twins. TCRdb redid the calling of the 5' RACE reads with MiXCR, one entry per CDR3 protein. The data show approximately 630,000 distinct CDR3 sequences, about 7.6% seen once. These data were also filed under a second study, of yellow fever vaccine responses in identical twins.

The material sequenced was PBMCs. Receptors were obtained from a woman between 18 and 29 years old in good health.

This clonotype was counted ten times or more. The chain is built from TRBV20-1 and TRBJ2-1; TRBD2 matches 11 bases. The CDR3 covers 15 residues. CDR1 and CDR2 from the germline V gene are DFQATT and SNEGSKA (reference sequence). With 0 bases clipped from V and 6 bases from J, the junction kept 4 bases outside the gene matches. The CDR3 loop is CSARDALAGVNEQFF. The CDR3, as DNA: TGCAGTGCTAGAGATGCACTAGCGGGAGTCAATGAGCAGTTCTTC.

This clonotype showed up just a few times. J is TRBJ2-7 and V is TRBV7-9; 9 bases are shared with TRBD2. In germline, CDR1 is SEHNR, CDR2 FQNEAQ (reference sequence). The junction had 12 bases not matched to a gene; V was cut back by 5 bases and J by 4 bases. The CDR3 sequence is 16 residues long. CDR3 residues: CASSPLEGLASYEQYF. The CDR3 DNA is TGTGCCAGCAGCCCCCTTGAGGGACTAGCTTCGTACGAGCAGTACTTC.

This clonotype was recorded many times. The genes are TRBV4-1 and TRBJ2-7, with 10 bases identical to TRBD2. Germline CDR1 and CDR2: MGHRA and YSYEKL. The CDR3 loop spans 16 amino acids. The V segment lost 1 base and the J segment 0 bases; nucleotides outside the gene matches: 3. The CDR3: CASSQVASGSSYEQYF. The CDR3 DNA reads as TGCGCCAGCAGCCAAGTAGCTAGCGGGAGCTCCTACGAGCAGTACTTC.

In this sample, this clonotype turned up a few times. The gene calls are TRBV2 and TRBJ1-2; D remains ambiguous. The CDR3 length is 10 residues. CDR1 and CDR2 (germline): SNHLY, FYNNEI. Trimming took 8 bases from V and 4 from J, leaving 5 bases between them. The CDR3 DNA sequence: TGTGCCAGCGTCTTCTATGGCTACACCTTC. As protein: CASVFYGYTF. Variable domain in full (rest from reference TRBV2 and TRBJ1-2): EPEVTQTPSHQVTQMGQEVILRCVPISNHLYFYWYRQILGQKVEFLVSFYNNEISEKSEIFDDQFSVERPDGSNFTLKIRSTKLEDSAMYFCASVFYGYTFGSGTRLTVV.

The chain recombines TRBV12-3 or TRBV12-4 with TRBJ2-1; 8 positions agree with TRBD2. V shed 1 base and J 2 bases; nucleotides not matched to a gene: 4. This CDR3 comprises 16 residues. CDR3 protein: CASSLESGRTYNEQFF. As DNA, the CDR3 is TGTGCCAGCAGTTTAGAGAGCGGGAGAACCTACAATGAGCAGTTCTTC.

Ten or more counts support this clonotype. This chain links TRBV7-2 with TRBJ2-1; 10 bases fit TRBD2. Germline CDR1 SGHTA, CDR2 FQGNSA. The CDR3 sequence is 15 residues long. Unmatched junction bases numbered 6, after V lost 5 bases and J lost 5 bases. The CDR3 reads CASSHTSGNNNEQFF. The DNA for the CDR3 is TGTGCCAGCAGCCATACTAGCGGGAATAACAATGAGCAGTTCTTC.

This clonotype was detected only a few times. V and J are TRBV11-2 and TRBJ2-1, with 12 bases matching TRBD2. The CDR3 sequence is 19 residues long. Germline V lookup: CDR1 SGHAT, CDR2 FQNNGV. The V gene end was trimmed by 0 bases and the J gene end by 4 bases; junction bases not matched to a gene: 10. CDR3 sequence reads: CASSLDGGLAGGGYNEQFF. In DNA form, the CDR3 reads TGTGCCAGCAGCTTAGATGGTGGGCTAGCGGGAGGGGGTTACAATGAGCAGTTCTTC.

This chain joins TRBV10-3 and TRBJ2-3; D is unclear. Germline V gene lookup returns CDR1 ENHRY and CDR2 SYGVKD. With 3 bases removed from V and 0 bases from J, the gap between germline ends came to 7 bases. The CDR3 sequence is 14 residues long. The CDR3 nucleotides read TGTGCCATCAGTGACGAAGGTAGCACAGATACGCAGTATTTT. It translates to CAISDEGSTDTQYF.

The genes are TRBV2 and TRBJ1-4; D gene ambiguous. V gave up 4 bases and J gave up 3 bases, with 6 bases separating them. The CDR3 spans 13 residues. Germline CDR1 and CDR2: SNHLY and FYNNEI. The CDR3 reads CASSAGANEKLFF. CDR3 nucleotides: TGTGCCAGCAGTGCCGGGGCTAATGAAAAACTGTTTTTT.

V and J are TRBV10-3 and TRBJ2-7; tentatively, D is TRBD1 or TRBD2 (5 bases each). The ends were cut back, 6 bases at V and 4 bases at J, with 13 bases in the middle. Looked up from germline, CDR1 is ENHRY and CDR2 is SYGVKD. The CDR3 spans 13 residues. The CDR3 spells CAISPSGQYEQYV. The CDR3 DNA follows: TGTGCCATCAGCCCTTCGGGGCAGTACGAGCAGTACGTC.

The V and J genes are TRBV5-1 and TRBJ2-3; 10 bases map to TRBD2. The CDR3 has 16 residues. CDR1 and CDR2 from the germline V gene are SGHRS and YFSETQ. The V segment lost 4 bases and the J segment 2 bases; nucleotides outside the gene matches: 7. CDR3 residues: CASSRRLAGFTDTQYF. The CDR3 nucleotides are TGCGCCAGCAGCCGGAGACTAGCGGGTTTCACAGATACGCAGTATTTT.

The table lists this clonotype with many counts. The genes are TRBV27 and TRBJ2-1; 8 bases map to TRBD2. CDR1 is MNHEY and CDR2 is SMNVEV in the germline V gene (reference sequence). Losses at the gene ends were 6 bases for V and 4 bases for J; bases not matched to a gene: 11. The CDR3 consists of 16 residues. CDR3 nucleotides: TGTGCCAGCAGCTCCTCCGGCGGGAGGAGATACAATGAGCAGTTCTTC. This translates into CASSSSGGRRYNEQFF.

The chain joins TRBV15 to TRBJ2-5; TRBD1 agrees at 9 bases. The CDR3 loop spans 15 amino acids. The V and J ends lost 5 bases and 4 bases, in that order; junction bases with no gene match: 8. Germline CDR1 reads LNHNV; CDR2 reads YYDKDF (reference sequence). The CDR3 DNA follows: TGTGCCACCAGCGGCCCGGGACAGGGAGGAGAGACCCAGTACTTC. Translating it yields CATSGPGQGGETQYF.

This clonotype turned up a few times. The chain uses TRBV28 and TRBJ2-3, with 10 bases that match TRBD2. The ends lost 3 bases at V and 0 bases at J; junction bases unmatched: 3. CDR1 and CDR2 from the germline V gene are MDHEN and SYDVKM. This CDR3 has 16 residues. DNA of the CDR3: TGTGCCAGCAGTTTCCAAGCGGGGGGGAGCACAGATACGCAGTATTTT. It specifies CASSFQAGGSTDTQYF.

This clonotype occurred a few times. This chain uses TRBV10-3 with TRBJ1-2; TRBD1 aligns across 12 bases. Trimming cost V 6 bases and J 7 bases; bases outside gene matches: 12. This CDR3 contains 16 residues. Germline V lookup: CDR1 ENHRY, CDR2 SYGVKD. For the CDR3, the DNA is TGTGCCATCAGCTCGATGGGGGACAGGGGGCCGGGTGGCTACACCTTC. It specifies CAISSMGDRGPGGYTF.

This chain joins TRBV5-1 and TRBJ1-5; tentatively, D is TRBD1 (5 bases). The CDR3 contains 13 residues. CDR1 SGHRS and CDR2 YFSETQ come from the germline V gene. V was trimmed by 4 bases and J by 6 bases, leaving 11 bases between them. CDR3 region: CASSRDGVQPQHF. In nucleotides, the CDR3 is TGCGCCAGCAGCAGGGACGGGGTTCAGCCCCAGCATTTT.

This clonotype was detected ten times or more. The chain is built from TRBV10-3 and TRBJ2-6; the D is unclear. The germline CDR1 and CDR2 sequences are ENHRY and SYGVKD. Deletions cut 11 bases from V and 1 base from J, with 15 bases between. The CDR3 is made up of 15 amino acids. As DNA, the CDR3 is TGTGCCGTCCAGTCAGGCCAGTCTGGGGCCAACGTCCTGACTTTC. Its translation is CAVQSGQSGANVLTF.

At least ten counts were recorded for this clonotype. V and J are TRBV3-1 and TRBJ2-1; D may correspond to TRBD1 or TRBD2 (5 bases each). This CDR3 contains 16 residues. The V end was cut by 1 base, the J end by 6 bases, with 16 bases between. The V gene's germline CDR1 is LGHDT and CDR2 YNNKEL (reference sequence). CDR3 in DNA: TGTGCCAGCAGCCAAGGTGGGACCTCTCTCGGCAATGAGCAGTTCTTC. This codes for CASSQGGTSLGNEQFF.

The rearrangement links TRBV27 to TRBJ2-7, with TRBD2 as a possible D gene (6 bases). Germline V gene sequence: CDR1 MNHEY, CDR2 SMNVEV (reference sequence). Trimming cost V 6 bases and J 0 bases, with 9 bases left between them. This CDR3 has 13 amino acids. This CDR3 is CASSGRPSYEQYF. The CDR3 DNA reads TGTGCCAGCAGCGGGAGACCCTCCTACGAGCAGTACTTC.

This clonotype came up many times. CDR3 loop: CASSQAAALNTEAFF. In nucleotides, the CDR3 is TGTGCCAGCAGCCAAGCGGCAGCGTTGAACACTGAAGCTTTCTTT. The rearrangement joins TRBV11-2 to TRBJ1-1; D unresolved. Trimming took off 5 bases at V and 0 bases at J, with 13 bases between the two ends. The germline V gene encodes CDR1 SGHAT and CDR2 FQNNGV. The CDR3 has 15 amino acids. The full variable domain, rest sourced from reference TRBV11-2 and TRBJ1-1, is EAGVAQSPRYKIIEKRQSVAFWCNPISGHATLYWYQQILGQGPKLLIQFQNNGVVDDSQLPKDRFSAERLKGVDSTLKIQPAKLEDSAVYLCASSQAAALNTEAFFGQGTRLTVV.

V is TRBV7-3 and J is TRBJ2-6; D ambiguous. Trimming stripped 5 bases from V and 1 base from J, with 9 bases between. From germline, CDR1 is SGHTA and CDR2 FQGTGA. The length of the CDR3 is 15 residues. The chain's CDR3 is CASSAEGSGANVLTF. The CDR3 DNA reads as TGTGCCAGCAGCGCCGAAGGTTCTGGGGCCAACGTCCTGACTTTC.

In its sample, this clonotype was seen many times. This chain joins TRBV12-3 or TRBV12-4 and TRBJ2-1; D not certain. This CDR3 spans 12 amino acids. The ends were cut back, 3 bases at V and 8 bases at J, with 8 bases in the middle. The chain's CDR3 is CASSFSWDEQFF. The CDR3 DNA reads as TGTGCCAGCAGTTTTTCGTGGGATGAGCAGTTCTTC.

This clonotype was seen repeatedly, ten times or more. CDR3 nucleotide sequence: TGTGCCAGCAGTTTACACAGGGGAAGTGACACTGAAGCTTTCTTT. Translated, it gives CASSLHRGSDTEAFF. The chain recombines TRBV12-3 or TRBV12-4 with TRBJ1-1; 7 bases line up with TRBD1. Germline trimming cut 2 bases from V and 3 bases from J; bases unmatched to any gene: 6. This CDR3 comprises 15 residues.

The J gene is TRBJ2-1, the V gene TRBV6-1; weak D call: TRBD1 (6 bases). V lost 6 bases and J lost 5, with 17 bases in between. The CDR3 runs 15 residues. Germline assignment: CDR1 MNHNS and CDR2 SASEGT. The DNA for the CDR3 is TGTGCCAGCAGCTTGGACAGAGTGGGGGACAATGAGCAGTTCTTC. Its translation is CASSLDRVGDNEQFF.

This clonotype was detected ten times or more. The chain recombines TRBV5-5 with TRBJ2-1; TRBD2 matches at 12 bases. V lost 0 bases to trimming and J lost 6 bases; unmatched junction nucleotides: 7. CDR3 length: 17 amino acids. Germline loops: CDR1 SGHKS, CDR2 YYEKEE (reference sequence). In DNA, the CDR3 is TGTGCCAGCAGCTTGGGACCAGGACTAGCGGGATCCAATGAGCAGTTCTTC. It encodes CASSLGPGLAGSNEQFF.